The 15 T cell receptor beta chains reported below all come from one sample, sequenced in a study. TCRdb processed the 5' RACE reads anew with MiXCR; each CDR3 protein has one entry. This sample yields more than 10,000 distinct CDR3 sequences, of which about a quarter are seen a single time; 3% to 3.5% belongs to the top ten. The sample comprised naive CD4+ T cells sorted from blood. Indicated subset: naive CD4+ T cells, CD4+CD45RA+CD25-. These receptors were taken from a female donor with breast cancer.

This clonotype was recorded many times. A read error may explain this, as a much larger clone is one base away. This sequence joins TRBV5-6 and TRBJ2-3; 8 bases match TRBD1. CDR1 SGHDT and CDR2 YYEEEE come from the germline V gene. With 4 bases clipped from V and 2 bases from J, the junction kept 3 bases outside the gene matches. The CDR3 is 14 residues long. CDR3 bases: TGTGCCAGCAGCGGACAGGGCGTCACAGATACGCAGTATTTT. Its protein is CASSGQGVTDTQYF. The entire variable domain, with the rest obtained from reference TRBV5-6 and TRBJ2-3, is as follows: DAGVTQSPTHLIKTRGQQVTLRCSPKSGHDTVSWYQQALGQGPQFIFQYYEEEERQRGNFPDRFSGHQFPNYSSELNVNALLLGDSALYLCASSGQGVTDTQYFGPGTRLTVL.

This clonotype appeared many times. The rearrangement joins TRBV18 to TRBJ2-2, with D possibly matching TRBD1 (5 bases). Germline CDR1 is KGHSH and CDR2 is LQKENI. V was shortened by 0 bases and J by 1 base, with 12 bases between the two germline ends. CDR3 length: 17 amino acids. The CDR3 sequence: CASSPPVSQENTGELFF. CDR3 DNA: TGTGCCAGCTCACCACCGGTTTCACAGGAGAACACCGGGGAGCTGTTTTTT.

Comments on this clonotype: A much bigger clone sits one base away, suggesting this may be a read error. The CDR3 carries no conserved terminal phenylalanine or tryptophan, so it likely arises from a read error. The chain uses TRBV20-1 and TRBJ1-5; 11 bases line up with TRBD1. V was clipped by 3 bases and J by 7 bases; unmatched bases: 5. Germline V lookup: CDR1 DFQATT, CDR2 SNEGSKA (reference sequence). The CDR3 sequence is 14 residues long. Here the CDR3 reads CSASRDRGDQPQHS. The DNA of the CDR3 is TGCAGTGCTAGTCGGGACAGGGGGGACCAGCCCCAGCATTCT.

V gene TRBV14 combines with J gene TRBJ1-1; 8 bases match TRBD1. V gave up 1 base and J gave up 0 bases; unmatched junction bases: 4. CDR1 and CDR2 (germline): SGHDN, FVKESK. The CDR3 covers 16 residues. The CDR3 reads CASSQGGTGMNTEAFF. The CDR3 bases are TGTGCCAGCAGCCAAGGAGGGACAGGAATGAACACTGAAGCTTTCTTT. The variable domain in full, completed from reference TRBV14 and TRBJ1-1, reads EAGVTQFPSHSVIEKGQTVTLRCDPISGHDNLYWYRRVMGKEIKFLLHFVKESKQDESGMPNNRFLAERTGGTYSTLKVQPAELEDSGVYFCASSQGGTGMNTEAFFGQGTRLTVV.

There are a few counts of this clonotype. A single base separates this from a much larger clone, so it may be a read error. The chain has TRBV6-1 and TRBJ1-1; the D gene is possibly TRBD1 (6 bases). Germline CDR1 is MNHNS and CDR2 is SASEGT. This CDR3 is 14 amino acids long. DNA for the CDR3: TGTGCCAGCAGTGACGACAGGTCGAACATTGAAGCTTTCTTT. Its protein is CASSDDRSNIEAFF.

The chain uses TRBV5-6 and TRBJ1-1; D gene ambiguous. Trimming pared 4 bases from V and 5 bases from J, leaving 15 bases between. Germline values: CDR1 SGHDT, CDR2 YYEEEE. This CDR3 is 14 amino acids long. The CDR3 bases are TGTGCCAGCAGCCCCATGGCACCTAGGACTGAAGCTTTCTTT. It yields the protein CASSPMAPRTEAFF.

This clonotype was seen many times. The CDR3 bases are TGTGCCAGCAGCCGATCCAATGAGCAGTTCTTC. This gives the protein CASSRSNEQFF. The chain uses TRBV12-3 or TRBV12-4 and TRBJ2-1; no definite D call. Trimming removed 6 bases from V and 6 bases from J, with 6 bases in between. The CDR3 has 11 residues.

For this clonotype: One junction end disagrees with the germline gene, perhaps due to a read error. This rearrangement joins TRBV6-5 to TRBJ2-1; D possibly corresponds to TRBD1 (6 bases). Germline CDR1 is MNHEY and CDR2 is SVGAGI. The CDR3 sequence is 16 residues long. As DNA, the CDR3 is TGTGCCAGCAGCCGGACGACAGGCGTCTCCTACATTGAGCAGTTCTTC. Translated: CASSRTTGVSYIEQFF.

This chain links TRBV12-3 or TRBV12-4 with TRBJ1-1; TRBD1 matches at 11 bases. CDR3 length: 14 amino acids. V was pared by 5 bases and J by 4 bases, with 3 bases of the junction left unmatched. The CDR3: CASSPGTGGTEAFF. The CDR3 region has the DNA TGTGCCAGCAGTCCCGGGACAGGGGGCACTGAAGCTTTCTTT.

By share, this clonotype ranks as medium-sized. The chain is built from TRBV7-9 and TRBJ1-1; no clear D gene. Trimming pared 1 base from V and 7 bases from J, leaving 7 bases between. The CDR3 consists of 12 residues. CDR1 and CDR2 from the germline V gene are SEHNR and FQNEAQ (reference sequence). As DNA, the CDR3 is TGTGCCAGCAGCTTAGAACACCTTGAAGCTTTCTTT. Protein sequence: CASSLEHLEAFF.

A remark on this clonotype: A single base separates this from a much larger clone, so it may be a read error. This chain links TRBV7-2 with TRBJ2-1; tentatively, D is TRBD2 (5 bases). V gave up 0 bases and J gave up 8 bases, with 14 bases separating them. This CDR3 region has 15 residues. Germline CDR1 is SGHTA and CDR2 is FQGNSA. The CDR3: CASSLAWVISDEQFF. The DNA of the CDR3 is TGTGCCAGCAGCTTAGCGTGGGTGATTAGCGATGAGCAGTTCTTC.

By share, this clonotype counts as medium-sized (0.01 to 0.1%). The gene calls are TRBV29-1 and TRBJ1-1; unclear D gene. Trimming removed 7 bases at V and 0 bases at J, with 6 bases between. The CDR3 covers 11 residues. CDR1 SQVTM and CDR2 ANQGSEA come from the germline V gene. The CDR3: CSATMNTEAFF. CDR3 coding DNA: TGCAGCGCCACCATGAACACTGAAGCTTTCTTT. Based on the CDR3 plus reference TRBV29-1 and TRBJ1-1, the full variable domain is SAVISQKPSRDICQRGTSLTIQCQVDSQVTMMFWYRQQPGQSLTLIATANQGSEATYESGFVIDKFPISRPNLTFSTLTVSNMSPEDSSIYLCSATMNTEAFFGQGTRLTVV.

This clonotype has ten or more counts. The chain is built from TRBV11-1 and TRBJ2-1, with D possibly called TRBD1 or TRBD2 (5 bases each). V lost 5 bases, J lost 6 bases, and 11 bases lay in between. Germline V gene data show CDR1 as SGHAT and CDR2 as FQDESV (reference sequence). The CDR3 is 13 amino acids. The CDR3 DNA follows: TGTGCCAGCAGCCTCTCAGGGACCAATGAGCAGTTCTTC. This translates into CASSLSGTNEQFF.

Within the sample, this clonotype is medium-sized. The chain couples TRBV10-2 to TRBJ2-1; 7 positions agree with TRBD2. The length of the CDR3 is 14 residues. With 2 bases clipped from V and 6 bases from J, the junction kept 4 bases outside the gene matches. Germline CDR1 reads WSHSY; CDR2 reads SAAADI. For the CDR3, the DNA is TGCGCCAGCAGTGAGCTGCGGGAGCTCAATGAGCAGTTCTTC. Protein product: CASSELRELNEQFF.

Worth noting for this clonotype: Sequence at one end of the junction differs from germline and may be a read error. The V call is TRBV9, the J call TRBJ2-1; 10 nucleotides agree with TRBD2. Germline V lookup: CDR1 SGDLS, CDR2 YYNGEE. This CDR3 region has 15 residues. CDR3 DNA: TGTGCCGGCAGCGCCTCCGGGACTAGCGTATATGGGCAGTTCTTC. Translated: CAGSASGTSVYGQFF.